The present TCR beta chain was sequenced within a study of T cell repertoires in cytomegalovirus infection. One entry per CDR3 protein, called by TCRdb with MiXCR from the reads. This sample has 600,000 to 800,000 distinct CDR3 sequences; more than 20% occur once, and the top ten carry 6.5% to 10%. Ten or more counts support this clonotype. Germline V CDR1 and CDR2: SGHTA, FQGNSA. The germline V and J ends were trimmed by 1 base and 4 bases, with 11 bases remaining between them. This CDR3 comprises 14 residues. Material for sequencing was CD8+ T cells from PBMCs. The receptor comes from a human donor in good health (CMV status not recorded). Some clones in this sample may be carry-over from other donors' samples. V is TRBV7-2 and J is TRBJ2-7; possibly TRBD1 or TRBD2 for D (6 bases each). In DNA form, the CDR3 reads TGTGCCAGCAGCTTAGTTTCGGGGGCGTACGAGCAGTACGTC. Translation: CASSLVSGAYEQYV.